The clone carrying this T cell receptor beta chain has just one count. TCRdb's copy holds only in-frame clones and misses some; the assay was immunoSEQ multiplex PCR. This sample yields about 130,000 clones, of which roughly 94% are seen a single time; approximately 15% belongs to the top ten. This entry comes from a study of control samples from healthy donors and cancer patients. Source material: PBMCs. The source of this sequence is a man in his 60s with colorectal cancer.

In DNA form, the CDR3 reads TGTGCCATCAGTGAGGAGGTGGCGAGAGGTCAGCCCCAGCATTTT. Its protein product is CAISEEVARGQPQHF. The rearrangement joins TRBV10-3 to TRBJ1-5; D not resolved. Trimming left V 2 bases short and J 6 bases short, with 14 bases between. The CDR3 extends over 15 amino acids. Germline V gene lookup returns CDR1 ENHRY and CDR2 SYGVKD.